This TCR beta chain derives from a study of CD8 T cells in Susac syndrome. Across the whole study: Within the sequenced group of Susac syndrome patients, roughly 6 showed active disease and 8 or 9 were in remission. General study points: The CD4+ T cell repertoires from Susac syndrome exhibited no clonal expansion.

RNA totalling roughly 0.5 to 1 ug underwent reverse transcription with random hexamers. TCRdb used MiXCR to reprocess the immunoSEQ multiplex PCR reads, holding one entry per CDR3 protein. The sample comprises under 200,000 distinct CDR3 sequences, 75% to 95% of which are singletons, and 0.075% to 0.095% rests with the top ten. On this clonotype itself: The antigen remains unidentified.

In blood CD8+ and CD4+ T cells, TCR beta underwent sequencing. Negative isolation yielded CD8+ and CD4+ T cells; FACS enriched TEMRA cells. This receptor was identified in a human donor with Susac syndrome. Sample: CD4+ T cells from PBMCs.

CDR3 sequence reads: CASSLEPREQAYEQYF. CDR3 sequence (DNA): TGCGCCAGCAGCTTGGAGCCCCGGGAGCAGGCCTACGAGCAGTACTTC. The chain is built from TRBV5-1 and TRBJ2-7, with D possibly being TRBD2 (6 bases). V lost 0 bases and J lost 2, with 15 bases in between. The CDR3 contains 16 residues. Looked up from germline, CDR1 is SGHRS and CDR2 is YFSETQ. The full variable domain, with the rest looked up from reference TRBV5-1 and TRBJ2-7, is KAGVTQTPRYLIKTRGQQVTLSCSPISGHRSVSWYQQTPGQGLQFLFEYFSETQRNKGNFPGRFSGRQFSNSRSEMNVSTLELGDSALYLCASSLEPREQAYEQYFGPGTRLTVT.